This TCR beta chain was sequenced in a study of T cell responses to AZD1222 COVID-19 vaccine. The CDR3 consists of 13 residues. V lost 3 bases, J lost 6 bases, and 5 bases stayed unmatched. The germline gives CDR1 SGDLS, CDR2 YYNGEE. Clones were read by immunoSEQ multiplex PCR, and TCRdb kept only the in-frame ones, dropping some. The repertoire has 110,000 or so clones, around 84% of them found once; the top ten carry approximately 15%. The sequences come from peripheral blood, collected 28 days after the second AZD1222 dose. This receptor was identified in an adult who received the AZD1222 COVID-19 vaccine. This chain connects TRBV9 to TRBJ1-1; 7 bases match TRBD1. The CDR3 spells CASSETGTAEAFF. CDR3 in DNA: TGTGCCAGCAGCGAAACCGGGACAGCTGAAGCTTTCTTT.